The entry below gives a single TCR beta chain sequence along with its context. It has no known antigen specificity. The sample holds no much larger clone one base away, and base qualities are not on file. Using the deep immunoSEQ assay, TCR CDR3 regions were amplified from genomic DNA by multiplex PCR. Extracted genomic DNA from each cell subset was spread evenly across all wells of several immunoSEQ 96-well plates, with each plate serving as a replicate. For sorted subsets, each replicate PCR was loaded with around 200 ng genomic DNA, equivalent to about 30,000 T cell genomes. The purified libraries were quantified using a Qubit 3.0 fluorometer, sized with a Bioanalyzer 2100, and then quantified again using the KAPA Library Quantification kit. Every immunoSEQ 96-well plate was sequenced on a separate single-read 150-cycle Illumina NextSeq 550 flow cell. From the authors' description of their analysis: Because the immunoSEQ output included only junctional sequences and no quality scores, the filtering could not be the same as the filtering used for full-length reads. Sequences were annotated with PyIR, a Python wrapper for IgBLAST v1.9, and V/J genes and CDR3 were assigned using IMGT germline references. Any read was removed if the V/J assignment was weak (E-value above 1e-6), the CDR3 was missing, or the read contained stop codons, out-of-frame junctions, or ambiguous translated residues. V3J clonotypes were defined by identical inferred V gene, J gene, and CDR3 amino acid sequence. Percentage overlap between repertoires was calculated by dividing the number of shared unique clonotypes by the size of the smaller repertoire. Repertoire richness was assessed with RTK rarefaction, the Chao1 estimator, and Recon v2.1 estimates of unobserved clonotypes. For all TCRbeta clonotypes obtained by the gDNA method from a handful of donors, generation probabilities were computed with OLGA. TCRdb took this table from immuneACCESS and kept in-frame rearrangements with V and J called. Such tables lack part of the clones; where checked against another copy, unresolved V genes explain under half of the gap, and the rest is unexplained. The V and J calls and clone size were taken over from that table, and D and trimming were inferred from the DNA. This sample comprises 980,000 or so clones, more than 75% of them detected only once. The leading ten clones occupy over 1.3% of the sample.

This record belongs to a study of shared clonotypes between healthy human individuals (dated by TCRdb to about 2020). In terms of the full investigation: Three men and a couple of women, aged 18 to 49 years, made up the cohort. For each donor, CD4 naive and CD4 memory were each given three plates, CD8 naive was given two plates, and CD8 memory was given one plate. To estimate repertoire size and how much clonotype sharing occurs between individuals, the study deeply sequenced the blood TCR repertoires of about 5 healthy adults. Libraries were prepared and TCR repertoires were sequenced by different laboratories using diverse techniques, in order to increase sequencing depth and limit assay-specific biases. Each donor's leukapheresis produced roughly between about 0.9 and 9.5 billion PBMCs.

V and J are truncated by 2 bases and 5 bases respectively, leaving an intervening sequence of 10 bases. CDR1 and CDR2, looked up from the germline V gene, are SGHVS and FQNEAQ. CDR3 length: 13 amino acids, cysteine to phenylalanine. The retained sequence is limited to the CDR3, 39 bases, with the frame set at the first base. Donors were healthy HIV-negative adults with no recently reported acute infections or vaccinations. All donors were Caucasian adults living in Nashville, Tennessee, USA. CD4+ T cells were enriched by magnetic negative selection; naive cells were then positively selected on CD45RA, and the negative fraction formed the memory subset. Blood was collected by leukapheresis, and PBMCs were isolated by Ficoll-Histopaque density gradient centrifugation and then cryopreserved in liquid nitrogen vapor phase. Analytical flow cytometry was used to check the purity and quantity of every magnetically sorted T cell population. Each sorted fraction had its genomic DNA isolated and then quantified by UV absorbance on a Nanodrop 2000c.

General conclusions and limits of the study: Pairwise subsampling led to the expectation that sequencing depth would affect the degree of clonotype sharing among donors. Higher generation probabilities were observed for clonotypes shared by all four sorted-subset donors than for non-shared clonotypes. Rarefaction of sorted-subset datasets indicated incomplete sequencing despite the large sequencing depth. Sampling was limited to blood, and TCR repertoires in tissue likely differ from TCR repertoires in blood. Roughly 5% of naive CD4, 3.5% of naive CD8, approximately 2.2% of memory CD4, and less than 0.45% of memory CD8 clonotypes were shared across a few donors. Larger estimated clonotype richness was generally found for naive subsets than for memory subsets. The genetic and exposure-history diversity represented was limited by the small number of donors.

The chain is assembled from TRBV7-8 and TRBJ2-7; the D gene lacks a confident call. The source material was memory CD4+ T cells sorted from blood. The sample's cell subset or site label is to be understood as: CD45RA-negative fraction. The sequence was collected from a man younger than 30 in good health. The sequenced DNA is TGTGCCAGCAGCTTACGGCTCCAGGACGAGCAGTACTTC. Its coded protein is CASSLRLQDEQYF.